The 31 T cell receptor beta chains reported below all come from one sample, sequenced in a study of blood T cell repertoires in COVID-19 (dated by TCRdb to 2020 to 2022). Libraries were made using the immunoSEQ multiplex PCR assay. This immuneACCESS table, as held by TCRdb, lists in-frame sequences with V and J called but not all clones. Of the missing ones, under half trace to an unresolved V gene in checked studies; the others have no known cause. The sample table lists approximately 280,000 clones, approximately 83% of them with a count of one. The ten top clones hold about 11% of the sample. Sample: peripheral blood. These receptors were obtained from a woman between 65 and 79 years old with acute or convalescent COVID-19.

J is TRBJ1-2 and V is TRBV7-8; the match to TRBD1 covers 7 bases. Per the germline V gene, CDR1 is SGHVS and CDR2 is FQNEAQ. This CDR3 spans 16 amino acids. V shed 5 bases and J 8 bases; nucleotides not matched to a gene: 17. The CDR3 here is CASSKRDSAGLRGYTF. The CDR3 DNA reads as TGTGCCAGCAGCAAACGGGACAGCGCGGGTCTGCGAGGCTACACCTTC.

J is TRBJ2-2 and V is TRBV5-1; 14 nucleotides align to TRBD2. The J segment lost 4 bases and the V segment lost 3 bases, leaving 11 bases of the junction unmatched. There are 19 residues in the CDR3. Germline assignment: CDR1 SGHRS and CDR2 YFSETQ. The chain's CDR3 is CASSYTGLAGGITTGELFF. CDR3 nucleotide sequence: TGCGCCAGCAGCTACACAGGACTAGCGGGGGGCATAACCACCGGGGAGCTGTTTTTT.

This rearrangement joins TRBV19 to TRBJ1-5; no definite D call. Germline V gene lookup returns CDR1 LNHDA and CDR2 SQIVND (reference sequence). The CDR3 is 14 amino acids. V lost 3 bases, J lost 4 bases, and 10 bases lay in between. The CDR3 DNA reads TGTGCCAGTAGTATGCGAGAGCCTAATCAGCCCCAGCATTTT. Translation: CASSMREPNQPQHF. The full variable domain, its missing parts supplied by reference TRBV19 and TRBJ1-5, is DGGITQSPKYLFRKEGQNVTLSCEQNLNHDAMYWYRQDPGQGLRLIYYSQIVNDFQKGDIAEGYSVSREKKESFPLTVTSAQKNPTAFYLCASSMREPNQPQHFGDGTRLSIL.

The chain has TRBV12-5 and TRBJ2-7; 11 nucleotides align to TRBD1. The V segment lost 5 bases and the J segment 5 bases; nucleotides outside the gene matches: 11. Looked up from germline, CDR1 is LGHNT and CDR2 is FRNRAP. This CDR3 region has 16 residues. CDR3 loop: CASGPYPGQGADEQYF. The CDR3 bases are TGTGCTAGTGGTCCGTACCCCGGACAGGGGGCGGACGAGCAGTACTTC.

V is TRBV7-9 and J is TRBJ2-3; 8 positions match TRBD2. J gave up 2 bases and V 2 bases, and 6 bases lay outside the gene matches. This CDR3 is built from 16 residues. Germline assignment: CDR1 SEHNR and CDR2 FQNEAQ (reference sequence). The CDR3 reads CASSLYRGGSTDTQYF. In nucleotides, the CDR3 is TGTGCCAGCAGCTTATACCGGGGGGGTTCCACAGATACGCAGTATTTT.

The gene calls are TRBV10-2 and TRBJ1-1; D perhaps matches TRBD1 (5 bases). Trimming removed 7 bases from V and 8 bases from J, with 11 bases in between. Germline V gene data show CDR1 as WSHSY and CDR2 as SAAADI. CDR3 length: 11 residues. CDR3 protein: CASKDSWEAFF. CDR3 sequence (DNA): TGCGCCAGCAAAGACAGCTGGGAAGCTTTCTTT.

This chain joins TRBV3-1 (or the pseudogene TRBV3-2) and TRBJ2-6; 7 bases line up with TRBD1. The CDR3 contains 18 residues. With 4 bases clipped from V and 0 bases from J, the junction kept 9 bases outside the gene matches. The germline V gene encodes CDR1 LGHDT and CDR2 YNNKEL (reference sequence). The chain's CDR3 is CASSLHPGQDSGANVLTF. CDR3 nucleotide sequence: TGTGCCAGCAGCCTCCACCCCGGACAGGACTCTGGGGCCAACGTCCTGACTTTC.

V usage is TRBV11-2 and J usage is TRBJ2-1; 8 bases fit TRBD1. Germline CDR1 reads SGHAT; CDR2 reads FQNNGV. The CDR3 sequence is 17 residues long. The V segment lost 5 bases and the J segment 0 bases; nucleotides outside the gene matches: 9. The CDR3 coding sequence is TGTGCCAGCAGCCCCATATGGACAGGGAGCTCCTACAATGAGCAGTTCTTC. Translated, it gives CASSPIWTGSSYNEQFF.

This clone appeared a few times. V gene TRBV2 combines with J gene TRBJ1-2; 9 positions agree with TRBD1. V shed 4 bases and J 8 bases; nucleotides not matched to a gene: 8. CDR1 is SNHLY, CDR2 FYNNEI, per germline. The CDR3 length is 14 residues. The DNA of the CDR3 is TGTGCCAGCAGTGTGGACAGGGGATTAGACGGCTACACCTTC. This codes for CASSVDRGLDGYTF.

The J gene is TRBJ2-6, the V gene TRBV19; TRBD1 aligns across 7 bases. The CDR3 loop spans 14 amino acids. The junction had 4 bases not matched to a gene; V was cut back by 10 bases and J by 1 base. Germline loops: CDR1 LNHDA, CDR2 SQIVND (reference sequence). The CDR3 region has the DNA TGTGCCACTACGACAGGGTCTGGGGCCAACGTCCTGACTTTC. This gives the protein CATTTGSGANVLTF. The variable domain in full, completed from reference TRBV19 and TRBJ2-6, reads DGGITQSPKYLFRKEGQNVTLSCEQNLNHDAMYWYRQDPGQGLRLIYYSQIVNDFQKGDIAEGYSVSREKKESFPLTVTSAQKNPTAFYLCATTTGSGANVLTFGAGSRLTVL.

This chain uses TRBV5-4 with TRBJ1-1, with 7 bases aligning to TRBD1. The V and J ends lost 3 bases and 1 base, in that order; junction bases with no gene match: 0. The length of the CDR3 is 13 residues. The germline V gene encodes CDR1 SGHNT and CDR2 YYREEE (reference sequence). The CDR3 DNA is TGTGCCAGCAGCTGGGACAGGAACACTGAAGCTTTCTTT. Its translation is CASSWDRNTEAFF.

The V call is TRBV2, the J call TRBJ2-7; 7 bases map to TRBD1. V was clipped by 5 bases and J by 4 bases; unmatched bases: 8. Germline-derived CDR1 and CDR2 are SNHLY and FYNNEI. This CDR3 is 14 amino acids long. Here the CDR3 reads CASSRDRRVYEQYF. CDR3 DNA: TGTGCCAGCAGTCGGGACAGAAGGGTATACGAGCAGTACTTC.

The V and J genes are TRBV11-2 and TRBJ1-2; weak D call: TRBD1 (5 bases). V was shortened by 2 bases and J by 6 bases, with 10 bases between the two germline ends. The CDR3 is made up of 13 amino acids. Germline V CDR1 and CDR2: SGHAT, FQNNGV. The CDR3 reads CASSLSAGNGYTF. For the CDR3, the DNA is TGTGCCAGCAGCTTATCCGCAGGGAATGGCTACACCTTC.

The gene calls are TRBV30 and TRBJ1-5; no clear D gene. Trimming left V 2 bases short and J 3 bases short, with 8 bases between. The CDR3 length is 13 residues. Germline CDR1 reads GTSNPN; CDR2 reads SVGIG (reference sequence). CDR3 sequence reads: CAWSTGSNQPQHF. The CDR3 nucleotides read TGTGCCTGGAGTACCGGGTCCAATCAGCCCCAGCATTTT.

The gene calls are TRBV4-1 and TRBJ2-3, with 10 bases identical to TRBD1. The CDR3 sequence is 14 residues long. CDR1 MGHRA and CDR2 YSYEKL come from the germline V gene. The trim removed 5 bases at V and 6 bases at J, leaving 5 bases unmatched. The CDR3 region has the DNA TGCGCCAGCAGCTGGGACAGGGGAAGGGATACGCAGTATTTT. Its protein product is CASSWDRGRDTQYF.

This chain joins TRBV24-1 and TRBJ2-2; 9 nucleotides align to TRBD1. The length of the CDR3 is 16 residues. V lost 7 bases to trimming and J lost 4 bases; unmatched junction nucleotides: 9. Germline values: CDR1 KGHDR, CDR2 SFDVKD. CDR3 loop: CATSPPGQGPTGELFF. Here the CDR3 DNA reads TGTGCCACCAGCCCCCCGGGACAGGGACCCACCGGGGAGCTGTTTTTT.

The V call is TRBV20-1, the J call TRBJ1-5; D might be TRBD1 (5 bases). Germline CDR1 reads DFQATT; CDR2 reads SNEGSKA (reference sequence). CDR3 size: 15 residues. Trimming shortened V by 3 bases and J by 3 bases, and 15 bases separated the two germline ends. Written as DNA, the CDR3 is TGCAGTGCTAGTCCTTGGAGGGGCGTCAATCAGCCCCAGCATTTT. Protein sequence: CSASPWRGVNQPQHF.

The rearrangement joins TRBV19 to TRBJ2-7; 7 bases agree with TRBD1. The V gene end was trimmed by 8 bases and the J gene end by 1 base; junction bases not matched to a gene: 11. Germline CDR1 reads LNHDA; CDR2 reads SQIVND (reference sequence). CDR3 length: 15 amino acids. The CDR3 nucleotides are TGTGCCAGTGGATCCGGGACAGCCGCTTCCTACGAGCAGTACTTC. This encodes CASGSGTAASYEQYF.

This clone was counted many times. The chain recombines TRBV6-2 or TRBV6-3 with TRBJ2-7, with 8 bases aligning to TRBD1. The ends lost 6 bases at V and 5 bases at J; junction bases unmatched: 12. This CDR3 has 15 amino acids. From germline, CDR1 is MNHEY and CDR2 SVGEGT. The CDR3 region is CASSPPGQGINEQYF. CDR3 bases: TGTGCCAGCAGCCCTCCAGGACAGGGAATTAACGAGCAGTACTTC.

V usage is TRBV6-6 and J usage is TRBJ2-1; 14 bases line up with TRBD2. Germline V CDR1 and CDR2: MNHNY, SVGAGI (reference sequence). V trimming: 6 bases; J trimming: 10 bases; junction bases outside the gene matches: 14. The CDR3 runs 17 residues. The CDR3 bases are TGTGCCAGCAGCCGACCCACCGGGACTAGCGGGGGCGTGGAGCAGTTCTTC. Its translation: CASSRPTGTSGGVEQFF.

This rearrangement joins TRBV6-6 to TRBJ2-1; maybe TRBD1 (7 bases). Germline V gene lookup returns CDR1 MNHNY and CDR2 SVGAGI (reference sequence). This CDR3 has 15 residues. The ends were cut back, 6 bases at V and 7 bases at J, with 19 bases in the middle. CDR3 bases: TGTGCCAGCAGCATTCAGGGGGGCGCGAGGAATGAGCAGTTCTTC. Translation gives CASSIQGGARNEQFF.

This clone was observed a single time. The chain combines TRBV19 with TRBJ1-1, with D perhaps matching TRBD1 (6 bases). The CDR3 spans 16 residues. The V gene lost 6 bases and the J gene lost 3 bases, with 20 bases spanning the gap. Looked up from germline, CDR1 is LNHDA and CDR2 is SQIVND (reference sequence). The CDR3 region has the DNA TGTGCCAGTAGCCATGGGGGCCTGCCTGGATACACTGAAGCTTTCTTT. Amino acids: CASSHGGLPGYTEAFF.

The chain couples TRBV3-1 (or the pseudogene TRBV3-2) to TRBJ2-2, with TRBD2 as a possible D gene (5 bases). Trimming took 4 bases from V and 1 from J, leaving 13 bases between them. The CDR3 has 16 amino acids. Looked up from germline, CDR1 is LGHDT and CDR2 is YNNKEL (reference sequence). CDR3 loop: CASSPPAGMNTGELFF. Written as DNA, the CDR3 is TGTGCCAGCAGCCCCCCGGCCGGGATGAACACCGGGGAGCTGTTTTTT.

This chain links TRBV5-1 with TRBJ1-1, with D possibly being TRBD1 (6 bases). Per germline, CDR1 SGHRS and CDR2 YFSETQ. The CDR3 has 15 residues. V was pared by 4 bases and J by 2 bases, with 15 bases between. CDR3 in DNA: TGCGCCAGCAGCCTTTCGACAGGAGATAACACTGAAGCTTTCTTT. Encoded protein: CASSLSTGDNTEAFF.

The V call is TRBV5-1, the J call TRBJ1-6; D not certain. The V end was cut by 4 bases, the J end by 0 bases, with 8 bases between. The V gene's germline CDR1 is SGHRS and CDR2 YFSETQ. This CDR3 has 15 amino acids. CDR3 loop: CASSPGGSYNSPLHF. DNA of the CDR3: TGCGCCAGCAGCCCCGGCGGCTCCTATAATTCACCCCTCCACTTT.

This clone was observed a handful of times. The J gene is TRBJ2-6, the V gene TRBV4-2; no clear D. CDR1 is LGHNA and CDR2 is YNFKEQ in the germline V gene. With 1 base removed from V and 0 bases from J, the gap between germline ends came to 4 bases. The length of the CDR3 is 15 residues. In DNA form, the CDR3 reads TGTGCCAGCAGCCAAGCTTCCTCTGGGGCCAACGTCCTGACTTTC. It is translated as CASSQASSGANVLTF.

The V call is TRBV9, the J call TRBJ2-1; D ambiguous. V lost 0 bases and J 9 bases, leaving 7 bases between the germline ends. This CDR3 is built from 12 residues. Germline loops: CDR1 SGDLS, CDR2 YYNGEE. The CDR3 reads CASSVGVGEQFF. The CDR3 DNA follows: TGTGCCAGCAGCGTAGGAGTCGGTGAGCAGTTCTTC.

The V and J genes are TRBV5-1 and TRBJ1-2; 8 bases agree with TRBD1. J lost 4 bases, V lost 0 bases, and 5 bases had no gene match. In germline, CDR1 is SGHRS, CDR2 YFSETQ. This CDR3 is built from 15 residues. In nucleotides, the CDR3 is TGCGCCAGCAGCTTGGGACAGGGGCCTCTCTATGGCTACACCTTC. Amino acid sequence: CASSLGQGPLYGYTF.

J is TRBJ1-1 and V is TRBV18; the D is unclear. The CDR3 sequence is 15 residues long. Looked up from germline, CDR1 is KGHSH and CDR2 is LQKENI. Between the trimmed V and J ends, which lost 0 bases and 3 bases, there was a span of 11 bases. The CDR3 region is CASSPPSTYHTEAFF. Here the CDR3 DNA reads TGTGCCAGCTCACCACCCTCCACATACCACACTGAAGCTTTCTTT.

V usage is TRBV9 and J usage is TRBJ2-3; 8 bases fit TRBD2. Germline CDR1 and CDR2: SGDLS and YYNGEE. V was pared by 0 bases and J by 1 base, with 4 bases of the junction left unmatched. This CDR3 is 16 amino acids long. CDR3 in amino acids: CASSVGNSGGTDTQYF. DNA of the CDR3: TGTGCCAGCAGCGTAGGTAATAGCGGGGGCACAGATACGCAGTATTTT.

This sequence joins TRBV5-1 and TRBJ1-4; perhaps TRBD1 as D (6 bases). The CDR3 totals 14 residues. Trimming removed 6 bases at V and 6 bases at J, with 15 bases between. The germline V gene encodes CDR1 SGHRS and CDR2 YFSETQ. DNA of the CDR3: TGCGCCAGCAACGAGTTAGGGGGGGATGAAAAACTGTTTTTT. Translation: CASNELGGDEKLFF. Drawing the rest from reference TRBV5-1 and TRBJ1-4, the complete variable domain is KAGVTQTPRYLIKTRGQQVTLSCSPISGHRSVSWYQQTPGQGLQFLFEYFSETQRNKGNFPGRFSGRQFSNSRSEMNVSTLELGDSALYLCASNELGGDEKLFFGSGTQLSVL.